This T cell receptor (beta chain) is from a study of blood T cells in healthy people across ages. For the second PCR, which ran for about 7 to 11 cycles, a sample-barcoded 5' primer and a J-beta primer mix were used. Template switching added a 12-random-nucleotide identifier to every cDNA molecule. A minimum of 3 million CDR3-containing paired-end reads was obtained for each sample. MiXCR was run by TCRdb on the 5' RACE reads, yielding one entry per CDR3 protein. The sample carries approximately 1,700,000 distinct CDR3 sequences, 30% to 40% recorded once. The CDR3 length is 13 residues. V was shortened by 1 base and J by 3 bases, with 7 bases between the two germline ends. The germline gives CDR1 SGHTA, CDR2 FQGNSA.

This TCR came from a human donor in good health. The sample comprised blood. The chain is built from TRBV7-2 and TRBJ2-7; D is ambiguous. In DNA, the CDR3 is TGTGCCAGCAGCTTAGTTGTTGACTACGAGCAGTACTTC. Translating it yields CASSLVVDYEQYF. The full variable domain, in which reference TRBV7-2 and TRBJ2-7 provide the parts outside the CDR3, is GAGVSQSPSNKVTEKGKDVELRCDPISGHTALYWYRQSLGQGLEFLIYFQGNSAPDKSGLPSDRFSAERTGGSVSTLTIQRTQQEDSAVYLCASSLVVDYEQYFGPGTRLTVT.